Following are 25 T cell receptor beta chains from one sample sequenced in a study of blood T cells in healthy people across ages. Alongside a J-beta primer mix, a sample-barcoded 5' primer served in a second PCR lasting roughly 7 to 11 cycles. TCRdb re-derived calls from the 5' RACE reads in MiXCR, one entry per CDR3 protein. Among around 1,600,000 distinct CDR3 sequences, roughly two fifths were seen once, and the ten largest hold around 4%. Sample: blood. Every receptor here comes from a woman aged 18-29 years in good health.

The rearrangement uses TRBV29-1 and TRBJ2-5; TRBD2 aligns across 11 bases. Germline assignment: CDR1 SQVTM and CDR2 ANQGSEA. V lost 7 bases to trimming and J lost 6 bases; unmatched junction nucleotides: 7. The CDR3 has 13 amino acids. In DNA, the CDR3 is TGCAGCGGGGGACTAGCGGAAAGTCAGACCCAGTACTTC. Amino acid sequence: CSGGLAESQTQYF.

In its sample, this clonotype was seen a few times. The rearrangement links TRBV4-1 to TRBJ2-3; weak D call: TRBD2 (7 bases). Trimming shortened V by 0 bases and J by 0 bases, and 16 bases separated the two germline ends. Germline CDR1 and CDR2: MGHRA and YSYEKL. This CDR3 is built from 18 residues. This chain's CDR3 is CASSQEGGGLTSTDTQYF. The CDR3 DNA reads as TGCGCCAGCAGCCAAGAGGGCGGGGGCCTAACTAGCACAGATACGCAGTATTTT.

This clonotype appeared a few times. V usage is TRBV5-1 and J usage is TRBJ1-4, with D tentatively TRBD1 (6 bases). CDR1 is SGHRS and CDR2 is YFSETQ in the germline V gene. V lost 7 bases to trimming and J lost 4 bases, with 17 bases between them. The CDR3 is 15 residues long. The CDR3 region is CASSLADRSNEKLFF. CDR3 coding DNA: TGCGCCAGCTCCCTCGCCGACAGGAGTAATGAAAAACTGTTTTTT.

In regard to this clonotype: As the CDR3 is not closed by the conserved phenylalanine or tryptophan, this likely results from a read error. This chain joins TRBV2 and TRBJ2-7; 11 bases line up with TRBD1. The end of the DNA is better explained by TRBJ2-4, so the J call may be wrong. Germline V gives CDR1 SNHLY, CDR2 FYNNEI. This CDR3 is 19 amino acids long. This chain's CDR3 is CASSAYSGTGGLAKNIQYI. CDR3 nucleotide sequence: TGTGCCAGCAGTGCATATTCCGGGACAGGGGGATTAGCCAAAAACATTCAGTACATC.

The chain is built from TRBV5-6 and TRBJ1-1, with 7 bases matching TRBD1. The V and J ends lost 2 bases and 4 bases, in that order; junction bases with no gene match: 8. This CDR3 contains 15 residues. The germline V gene has CDR1 SGHDT and CDR2 YYEEEE. The CDR3 DNA is TGTGCCAGCAGCTTACCCCACAGGGGAGGCACTGAAGCTTTCTTT. Residues: CASSLPHRGGTEAFF. Full variable domain (outside the CDR3, taken from reference TRBV5-6 and TRBJ1-1): DAGVTQSPTHLIKTRGQQVTLRCSPKSGHDTVSWYQQALGQGPQFIFQYYEEEERQRGNFPDRFSGHQFPNYSSELNVNALLLGDSALYLCASSLPHRGGTEAFFGQGTRLTVV.

This clonotype was observed a handful of times. This chain links TRBV6-2 or TRBV6-3 with TRBJ2-4; 8 bases match TRBD2. V was pared by 6 bases and J by 0 bases, with 4 bases of the junction left unmatched. CDR3 size: 15 residues. Germline V gives CDR1 MNHEY, CDR2 SVGEGT. As DNA, the CDR3 is TGTGCCAGCAGCCGGGCGGGAGGAGCCAAAAACATTCAGTACTTC. Protein: CASSRAGGAKNIQYF.

A few counts support this clonotype. The genes are TRBV10-3 and TRBJ2-1; 9 nucleotides align to TRBD2. Per germline, CDR1 ENHRY and CDR2 SYGVKD. The length of the CDR3 is 13 residues. J was trimmed by 8 bases and V by 8 bases; bases with no gene match: 7. CDR3 sequence: CAISERGADEQFF. CDR3 DNA sequence: TGTGCCATCTCCGAGCGGGGGGCGGATGAGCAGTTCTTC.

The rearrangement links TRBV7-9 to TRBJ2-1; unclear D gene. Between the trimmed V and J ends, which lost 5 bases and 5 bases, there was a span of 16 bases. In germline, CDR1 is SEHNR, CDR2 FQNEAQ (reference sequence). This CDR3 is 15 amino acids long. CDR3 protein: CASSRTFGRDNEQFF. The CDR3 bases are TGTGCCAGCAGCCGTACCTTTGGTCGGGACAATGAGCAGTTCTTC.

This clonotype was recorded many times. The V call is TRBV28, the J call TRBJ2-5, with D unclear. Trimming shortened V by 0 bases and J by 2 bases, and 1 base separated the two germline ends. Germline CDR1 reads MDHEN; CDR2 reads SYDVKM. This CDR3 contains 12 residues. CDR3 sequence reads: CASSLWQETQYF. CDR3 coding DNA: TGTGCCAGCAGTTTATGGCAAGAGACCCAGTACTTC.

The V gene is TRBV29-1, the J gene TRBJ1-2, with 8 bases aligning to TRBD1. Per germline, CDR1 SQVTM and CDR2 ANQGSEA. This CDR3 is built from 14 residues. V was clipped by 5 bases and J by 5 bases; unmatched bases: 10. CDR3 DNA: TGCAGCGTTAGGGTGACAGGGGTTGAGTATGGCTACACCTTC. Residues: CSVRVTGVEYGYTF.

The gene calls are TRBV3-1 and TRBJ2-5, with unresolved D. The J call is in doubt because the DNA end fits TRBJ2-7 better. This CDR3 comprises 13 residues. From germline, CDR1 is LGHDT and CDR2 YNNKEL (reference sequence). The CDR3, as DNA: TGTGCCAGCAGCCAGCCTGGGGATAACGAGCAGTACTTC. It codes for CASSQPGDNEQYF.

This clonotype was counted a few times. The rearrangement uses TRBV7-2 and TRBJ2-7; TRBD2 matches 7 bases. The ends lost 1 base at V and 0 bases at J; junction bases unmatched: 6. Germline V CDR1 and CDR2: SGHTA, FQGNSA. CDR3 length: 16 amino acids. In DNA form, the CDR3 reads TGTGCCAGCAGCTTAGTCGGGCTAGCGGTCTCCTACGAGCAGTACTTC. Protein sequence: CASSLVGLAVSYEQYF.

The sample holds a few counts of this clonotype. The chain has TRBV5-5 and TRBJ1-1; maybe TRBD1 (5 bases). V lost 7 bases and J lost 1, with 8 bases in between. Germline V gene lookup returns CDR1 SGHKS and CDR2 YYEKEE (reference sequence). This CDR3 spans 12 amino acids. CDR3 sequence (DNA): TGTGCCAGCTCGACAGAGAACACTGAAGCTTTCTTT. As protein: CASSTENTEAFF.

This clonotype occurred a few times. This chain uses TRBV9 with TRBJ2-1; D is perhaps TRBD1 (6 bases). The CDR3 is made up of 15 amino acids. The V end lost 1 base, the J end lost 1 base, and 9 bases lay between the germline ends. Germline values: CDR1 SGDLS, CDR2 YYNGEE. The CDR3 loop reads CASSVRDKSYNEQFF. CDR3 bases: TGTGCCAGCAGCGTACGGGACAAATCCTACAATGAGCAGTTCTTC.

The genes are TRBV3-1 and TRBJ2-5; D gene unclear. The V end lost 2 bases, the J end lost 5 bases, and 18 bases lay between the germline ends. The CDR3 spans 16 residues. CDR1 and CDR2 from the germline V gene are LGHDT and YNNKEL (reference sequence). CDR3 sequence reads: CASSQLSARLIETQYF. CDR3 nucleotides: TGTGCCAGCAGCCAACTGTCGGCTAGACTGATTGAGACCCAGTACTTC.

In its sample, this clonotype was seen a few times. The chain links TRBV30 to TRBJ1-2, with no clear D. Germline V CDR1 and CDR2: GTSNPN, SVGIG (reference sequence). The CDR3 loop spans 13 amino acids. V was pared by 0 bases and J by 7 bases, with 12 bases between. As DNA, the CDR3 is TGTGCCTGGAGTGTACGGTACGGGCGTGGCTACACCTTC. Residues: CAWSVRYGRGYTF. The full variable domain, its missing parts supplied by reference TRBV30 and TRBJ1-2, is SQTIHQWPATLVQPVGSPLSLECTVEGTSNPNLYWYRQAAGRGLQLLFYSVGIGQISSEVPQNLSASRPQDRQFILSSKKLLLSDSGFYLCAWSVRYGRGYTFGSGTRLTVV.

V and J are TRBV20-1 and TRBJ1-5, with D tentatively TRBD1 (5 bases). Germline V gene data show CDR1 as DFQATT and CDR2 as SNEGSKA (reference sequence). The CDR3 spans 14 residues. The V end was cut by 7 bases, the J end by 5 bases, with 18 bases between. The CDR3 is CSVSRQGRHQPQHF. The CDR3 coding sequence is TGCAGTGTTAGTAGGCAGGGAAGGCATCAGCCCCAGCATTTT.

This clonotype was recorded a few times. The rearrangement joins TRBV5-1 to TRBJ1-2; a possible D gene is TRBD1 (5 bases). The V and J ends lost 5 bases and 2 bases respectively, with 13 bases between them. Germline V gene lookup returns CDR1 SGHRS and CDR2 YFSETQ. The length of the CDR3 is 14 residues. The DNA of the CDR3 is TGCGCCAGCAGTTGGGGAAGGGGCAACTATGGCTACACCTTC. Its protein product is CASSWGRGNYGYTF.

The V call is TRBV25-1, the J call TRBJ1-6, with 10 bases identical to TRBD1. CDR3 length: 14 residues. V was pared by 4 bases and J by 7 bases, with 1 base of the junction left unmatched. Germline CDR1 and CDR2: MGHDK and SYGVNS. This CDR3 reads CASSGTGGNSPLHF. CDR3 sequence (DNA): TGTGCCAGCAGTGGGACAGGGGGGAATTCACCCCTCCACTTT.

This chain links TRBV4-3 with TRBJ2-1; unclear D gene. Trimming stripped 0 bases from V and 6 bases from J, with 12 bases between. The CDR3 has 15 amino acids. Germline V CDR1 and CDR2: LGHNA, YSLEER. In DNA, the CDR3 is TGCGCCAGCAGCCAAGATCCGCAGGCGCGCAATGAGCAGTTCTTC. Protein product: CASSQDPQARNEQFF.

This chain joins TRBV20-1 and TRBJ1-2, with 8 bases lining up with TRBD1. The germline V gene has CDR1 DFQATT and CDR2 SNEGSKA (reference sequence). There are 13 residues in the CDR3. The V and J ends lost 4 bases and 6 bases, in that order; junction bases with no gene match: 7. The CDR3 DNA is TGCAGTGCTAAAAATCAGGGGGCTCATGGCTACACCTTC. Its protein is CSAKNQGAHGYTF.

The CDR3 DNA reads as TGTGCCAGCAGTTCCCAGGGTCGCGGCTACACCTTC. Its protein product is CASSSQGRGYTF. The chain employs TRBV12-3 or TRBV12-4 and TRBJ1-2; D may be TRBD1 (5 bases). The CDR3 spans 12 residues. Trimming stripped 4 bases from V and 8 bases from J, with 11 bases between.

This clonotype appeared a single time. This may be a read error, as it is one base from a much larger clone. V gene TRBV20-1 combines with J gene TRBJ2-1; 9 nucleotides agree with TRBD2. This CDR3 is 14 amino acids long. CDR1 and CDR2 (germline): DFQATT, SNEGSKA (reference sequence). This chain's CDR3 is CSATGTSSHNEQFF. The CDR3 DNA is TGCAGTGCTACCGGGACTAGCTCCCACAATGAGCAGTTCTTC.

This chain uses TRBV14 with TRBJ2-1; 7 nucleotides agree with TRBD1. The V gene end was trimmed by 1 base and the J gene end by 6 bases; junction bases not matched to a gene: 3. CDR3 length: 14 amino acids. Germline CDR1 reads SGHDN; CDR2 reads FVKESK. The CDR3 coding sequence is TGTGCCAGCAGCCAAGGGCAGGGGGTCAATGAGCAGTTCTTC. This sequence encodes CASSQGQGVNEQFF.

CDR3 nucleotide sequence: TGTGCCAGTCCACCTAACGGACAGGGTAATGGCTACACCTTC. It yields the protein CASPPNGQGNGYTF. The chain combines TRBV18 with TRBJ1-2; 8 bases are a match to TRBD1. Per the germline V gene, CDR1 is KGHSH and CDR2 is LQKENI. The CDR3 has 14 residues. J was trimmed by 6 bases and V by 9 bases; bases with no gene match: 12.